The next 25 T cell receptor beta chains were all read from a single sample in a study of blood T cell repertoires in COVID-19. Some clones are missing from TCRdb's copy, which holds only in-frame ones; the method was immunoSEQ multiplex PCR. The sample includes 95,000 to 150,000 clones, 70% to 90% of them seen just once. Material for sequencing was peripheral blood. The receptors derive from a man aged 40-49 years with acute or convalescent COVID-19.

V usage is TRBV11-2 and J usage is TRBJ2-3; D perhaps matches TRBD1 (5 bases). CDR1 is SGHAT, CDR2 FQNNGV, per germline. The V gene lost 0 bases and the J gene lost 6 bases, with 13 bases spanning the gap. The CDR3 loop spans 15 amino acids. CDR3 region: CASSLDRAVSDTQYF. CDR3 sequence (DNA): TGTGCCAGCAGCTTAGACAGGGCGGTGTCGGATACGCAGTATTTT.

This clone was counted between two and nine times. CDR3 bases: TGCGCCAGCAGCCAAGGCAGGGGGTACCTGAACACTGAAGCTTTCTTT. Its translation is CASSQGRGYLNTEAFF. This chain links TRBV4-1 with TRBJ1-1; TRBD1 aligns across 7 bases. V was clipped by 1 base and J by 0 bases; unmatched bases: 5. Germline CDR1 is MGHRA and CDR2 is YSYEKL. The CDR3 spans 16 residues.

This chain joins TRBV10-1 and TRBJ2-1; no clear D. The germline V gene has CDR1 WNHNN and CDR2 SYGVQD (reference sequence). CDR3 length equals 13 residues. Trimming left V 3 bases short and J 3 bases short, with 6 bases between. CDR3: CASSDPLYNEQFF. CDR3 bases: TGCGCCAGCAGTGATCCCCTCTACAATGAGCAGTTCTTC.

The chain couples TRBV20-1 to TRBJ2-7; TRBD2 might be the D (6 bases). The CDR3 covers 14 residues. V lost 3 bases, J lost 5 bases, and 17 bases lay in between. Germline CDR1 is DFQATT and CDR2 is SNEGSKA (reference sequence). The CDR3 sequence is CSASQVGSKDEQYF. CDR3 coding DNA: TGCAGTGCTAGTCAGGTCGGGAGTAAGGACGAGCAGTACTTC.

The CDR3 is CATSSGKGGLDTEAFF. The CDR3, as DNA: TGTGCCACCAGCAGTGGCAAGGGGGGGTTGGACACTGAAGCTTTCTTT. The gene calls are TRBV15 and TRBJ1-1, with D possibly TRBD1 on 6 matching bases. This CDR3 region has 16 residues. Germline V gives CDR1 LNHNV, CDR2 YYDKDF (reference sequence). V lost 3 bases, J lost 3 bases, and 17 bases lay in between.

The chain joins TRBV27 to TRBJ2-2; 13 bases agree with TRBD2. The CDR3 has 19 amino acids. The V gene end was trimmed by 7 bases and the J gene end by 4 bases; junction bases not matched to a gene: 15. Germline loops: CDR1 MNHEY, CDR2 SMNVEV (reference sequence). This chain's CDR3 is CASTARGTSGIRFTGELFF. In DNA form, the CDR3 reads TGTGCCAGCACCGCTAGGGGGACTAGCGGGATACGGTTCACCGGGGAGCTGTTTTTT.

This chain uses TRBV7-3 with TRBJ1-3; D is undetermined. In germline, CDR1 is SGHTA, CDR2 FQGTGA. The V end lost 5 bases, the J end lost 0 bases, and 11 bases lay between the germline ends. CDR3 length equals 15 residues. CDR3 sequence (DNA): TGTGCCAGCAGCCCGATGCACAGCTCTGGAAACACCATATATTTT. Translation: CASSPMHSSGNTIYF.

This chain uses TRBV4-3 with TRBJ2-7, with D perhaps matching TRBD1 (5 bases). Between the trimmed V and J ends, which lost 1 base and 0 bases, there was a span of 7 bases. The CDR3 is 14 residues long. Germline CDR1 is LGHNA and CDR2 is YSLEER. The CDR3 here is CASSQGQSSYEQYF. The CDR3 DNA reads TGCGCCAGCAGCCAAGGACAGAGCTCCTACGAGCAGTACTTC.

The chain joins TRBV5-4 to TRBJ1-6; TRBD1 aligns across 8 bases. The V segment lost 0 bases and the J segment 14 bases; nucleotides outside the gene matches: 7. The length of the CDR3 is 14 residues. Germline V gene sequence: CDR1 SGHNT, CDR2 YYREEE (reference sequence). The CDR3 sequence: CASSLVGQDFTLHF. The CDR3 DNA sequence: TGTGCCAGCAGCTTGGTGGGACAGGATTTCACCCTCCACTTT.

The rearrangement links TRBV6-5 to TRBJ2-3, with D perhaps matching TRBD2 (6 bases). The CDR3 is 13 amino acids. Germline V gene sequence: CDR1 MNHEY, CDR2 SVGAGI. V was cut by 8 bases and J by 1 base, with 10 bases left in between. The CDR3 sequence: CASRESGTDTQYF. CDR3 nucleotides: TGTGCCAGCCGGGAGTCCGGCACAGATACGCAGTATTTT.

The chain carries TRBV29-1 and TRBJ2-3, with 7 positions matching TRBD1. The V segment lost 0 bases and the J segment 5 bases; nucleotides outside the gene matches: 8. CDR3 size: 15 residues. Germline CDR1 reads SQVTM; CDR2 reads ANQGSEA. CDR3 sequence (DNA): TGCAGCGTTGAAGATTTAGGGACAGAGAGAGATACGCAGTATTTT. It translates to CSVEDLGTERDTQYF.

The CDR3 DNA reads TGTGCCACCAGCAGAGAAAGGCTAGCGGGAGGCGATGAGCAGTTCTTC. Encoded protein: CATSRERLAGGDEQFF. The chain recombines TRBV15 with TRBJ2-1; 11 bases are a match to TRBD2. This CDR3 comprises 16 residues. Germline values: CDR1 LNHNV, CDR2 YYDKDF (reference sequence). Trimming cost V 0 bases and J 8 bases; bases outside gene matches: 6.

Note on this clone: Within the sample, other DNA sequences also encode this same CDR3. This sequence joins TRBV30 and TRBJ1-3; D might be TRBD1 (6 bases). The V gene's germline CDR1 is GTSNPN and CDR2 SVGIG (reference sequence). Trimming pared 3 bases from V and 4 bases from J, leaving 10 bases between. This CDR3 is 13 amino acids long. CDR3 region: CAWRNRAGNTIYF. The CDR3 DNA follows: TGTGCCTGGAGAAACAGGGCCGGAAACACCATATATTTT.

The gene calls are TRBV5-1 and TRBJ2-3; TRBD2 matches at 9 bases. The CDR3 is 17 residues long. The germline V gene encodes CDR1 SGHRS and CDR2 YFSETQ. V shed 2 bases, J shed 1 base, and the junction held 8 bases outside the gene matches. CDR3 DNA: TGCGCCAGCAGCTTCCGGATAGCGGGAGTGGGCACAGATACGCAGTATTTT. It encodes CASSFRIAGVGTDTQYF.

The chain has TRBV5-5 and TRBJ1-2; unclear D gene. Germline V gene data show CDR1 as SGHKS and CDR2 as YYEKEE (reference sequence). Trimming left V 2 bases short and J 3 bases short, with 11 bases between. This CDR3 has 14 residues. The chain's CDR3 is CASSFTGTDYGYTF. CDR3 bases: TGTGCCAGCAGCTTTACTGGCACAGACTATGGCTACACCTTC. The full variable domain, rest sourced from reference TRBV5-5 and TRBJ1-2, is DAGVTQSPTHLIKTRGQQVTLRCSPISGHKSVSWYQQVLGQGPQFIFQYYEKEERGRGNFPDRFSARQFPNYSSELNVNALLLGDSALYLCASSFTGTDYGYTFGSGTRLTVV.

The rearrangement uses TRBV5-1 and TRBJ2-1; 9 bases are shared with TRBD1. CDR3 size: 16 residues. Trimming at V came to 0 bases and at J to 1 base, leaving 2 bases not matched to a gene. The germline V gene has CDR1 SGHRS and CDR2 YFSETQ. This chain's CDR3 is CASSLVGQGSYNEQFF. In DNA form, the CDR3 reads TGCGCCAGCAGCTTGGTGGGACAGGGTTCCTACAATGAGCAGTTCTTC.

This clone has a handful of counts. The chain links TRBV5-4 to TRBJ2-7; TRBD2 might be the D (6 bases). This CDR3 contains 18 residues. Trimming pared 0 bases from V and 4 bases from J, leaving 23 bases between. Per the germline V gene, CDR1 is SGHNT and CDR2 is YYREEE (reference sequence). In DNA, the CDR3 is TGTGCCAGCAGCTTGGGGGCACCCGGGAGCGTGGGAGCTTACGAGCAGTACTTC. Translated, it gives CASSLGAPGSVGAYEQYF.

This chain uses TRBV30 with TRBJ2-7; TRBD1 matches 10 bases. Germline-derived CDR1 and CDR2 are GTSNPN and SVGIG (reference sequence). Trimming took 2 bases from V and 7 from J; bases not matched to a gene: 8. The CDR3 runs to 14 residues. CDR3 region: CAWSPGTGAREQYF. CDR3 coding DNA: TGTGCCTGGAGTCCCGGGACAGGGGCGCGGGAGCAGTACTTC. The full variable domain, completed using reference TRBV30 and TRBJ2-7, is SQTIHQWPATLVQPVGSPLSLECTVEGTSNPNLYWYRQAAGRGLQLLFYSVGIGQISSEVPQNLSASRPQDRQFILSSKKLLLSDSGFYLCAWSPGTGAREQYFGPGTRLTVT.

The chain is built from TRBV5-4 and TRBJ2-1; 7 nucleotides align to TRBD1. CDR1 SGHNT and CDR2 YYREEE come from the germline V gene (reference sequence). This CDR3 is 15 amino acids long. V was pared by 9 bases and J by 0 bases, with 9 bases of the junction left unmatched. The CDR3 nucleotides read TGTGCCACCCGCCGAGGGGGCGCCTCCTACAATGAGCAGTTCTTC. Protein product: CATRRGGASYNEQFF.

J is TRBJ2-3 and V is TRBV6-5; a weak D match, TRBD1 (5 bases). Trimming took off 0 bases at V and 2 bases at J, with 6 bases between the two ends. The CDR3 contains 14 residues. The germline V gene has CDR1 MNHEY and CDR2 SVGAGI. The CDR3 DNA reads TGTGCCAGCAGTTACTCCGGACACACAGATACGCAGTATTTT. Amino acid sequence: CASSYSGHTDTQYF.

The rearrangement joins TRBV5-1 to TRBJ2-1; TRBD1 matches at 9 bases. CDR1 is SGHRS and CDR2 is YFSETQ in the germline V gene. The CDR3 is made up of 17 amino acids. With 2 bases clipped from V and 8 bases from J, the junction kept 14 bases outside the gene matches. CDR3 residues: CASSFPDRGKDKDEQFF. The DNA of the CDR3 is TGCGCCAGCAGCTTCCCGGACAGGGGTAAGGATAAAGATGAGCAGTTCTTC.

This chain joins TRBV3-1 (or the pseudogene TRBV3-2) and TRBJ2-1, with D possibly being TRBD2 (6 bases). Germline V gene lookup returns CDR1 LGHDT and CDR2 YNNKEL (reference sequence). Deletions cut 4 bases from V and 3 bases from J, with 13 bases between. The CDR3 covers 15 residues. CDR3 bases: TGTGCCAGCAGCCTCGGAGGGCCGGGCTACAATGAGCAGTTCTTC. Protein: CASSLGGPGYNEQFF.

The chain uses TRBV29-1 and TRBJ2-5; 9 bases are a match to TRBD2. The CDR3 loop spans 15 amino acids. Losses at the gene ends were 2 bases for V and 6 bases for J; bases not matched to a gene: 10. The germline V gene encodes CDR1 SQVTM and CDR2 ANQGSEA. The chain's CDR3 is CSVESMAGGPQTQYF. CDR3 DNA: TGCAGCGTTGAATCAATGGCGGGGGGGCCTCAGACCCAGTACTTC.

The V gene is TRBV7-6, the J gene TRBJ1-1, with D tentatively TRBD1 (6 bases). V was cut by 7 bases and J by 2 bases, with 20 bases left in between. The CDR3 is 16 amino acids. Germline values: CDR1 SGHVS, CDR2 FNYEAQ. In DNA, the CDR3 is TGTGCCAGCATCTGCATTGGGGGGGCTGTAAACACTGAAGCTTTCTTT. This gives the protein CASICIGGAVNTEAFF.

This rearrangement joins TRBV19 to TRBJ2-4; TRBD2 agrees at 7 bases. This CDR3 has 14 amino acids. V was clipped by 5 bases and J by 5 bases; unmatched bases: 6. Germline V gene lookup returns CDR1 LNHDA and CDR2 SQIVND (reference sequence). The CDR3 loop reads CASSSRTRENIQYF. CDR3 nucleotide sequence: TGTGCCAGTAGTTCCAGGACTAGAGAAAACATTCAGTACTTC.